Listed here are 4 T cell receptor beta chains from one sample, sequenced in a study of shared clonotypes between healthy human individuals. The protocol was immunoSEQ multiplex PCR, while the TCRdb copy is restricted to in-frame clones and leaves out a portion. The sample has about 2.1 million clones, approximately 94% seen once; the top ten hold under 2%. Terminally differentiated effector memory CD45RA+ cells were left out of the naive CD8 fraction, which was CD45RO-negative and positively selected for CCR7. The sample taken for sequencing was naive CD8+ T cells from PBMCs. The receptors here all came from a man aged 18 to 29 in good health. Some clones in this sample may be carry-over from other donors' samples.

The chain carries TRBV11-2 and TRBJ2-1; no reliable D call. The CDR3 is 14 residues long. Germline-derived CDR1 and CDR2 are SGHAT and FQNNGV. Trimming cost V 8 bases and J 0 bases, with 11 bases left between them. This CDR3 reads CASSRTRSYNEQFF. The CDR3 DNA sequence: TGTGCCAGCTCGCGAACTCGCTCCTACAATGAGCAGTTCTTC.

J is TRBJ2-1 and V is TRBV11-1, with D possibly being TRBD2 (6 bases). V gave up 6 bases and J gave up 3 bases, with 9 bases separating them. The CDR3 covers 13 residues. The germline V gene has CDR1 SGHAT and CDR2 FQDESV (reference sequence). CDR3 amino acids: CASRRRDYNEQFF. In DNA form, the CDR3 reads TGTGCCAGCAGACGGCGGGACTACAATGAGCAGTTCTTC.

The CDR3 coding sequence is TGTGCCAGCAGTGCCTTGACTCGAGATACGCAGTATTTT. It yields the protein CASSALTRDTQYF. V gene TRBV28 combines with J gene TRBJ2-3; D is unresolved. The ends were cut back, 5 bases at V and 5 bases at J, with 11 bases in the middle. Per germline, CDR1 MDHEN and CDR2 SYDVKM. This CDR3 has 13 amino acids.

This rearrangement joins TRBV27 to TRBJ2-2; 9 nucleotides line up with TRBD1. Trimming removed 5 bases from V and 3 bases from J; junction bases left unmatched: 7. CDR1 and CDR2 from the germline V gene are MNHEY and SMNVEV (reference sequence). The CDR3 contains 16 residues. The CDR3 DNA follows: TGTGCCAGCAGTGTCCAAACAGGGGGCTACACCGGGGAGCTGTTTTTT. This codes for CASSVQTGGYTGELFF.